The 16 T cell receptor beta chains below come from one sample, sequenced in a study of blood T cell repertoires in COVID-19. Only in-frame clones appear in the TCRdb table, and some are missing; sequencing was by immunoSEQ multiplex PCR. Altogether fewer than 250,000 clones are present, approximately 81% being singletons, with the ten largest covering around 9.3%. The material sequenced was peripheral blood. The receptors shown here come from a woman of 80 years or more with acute or convalescent COVID-19.

The CDR3 sequence is CASSQSGGQGAETQYF. The DNA for the CDR3 is TGTGCCAGCAGCCAATCCGGTGGACAGGGGGCAGAGACCCAGTACTTC. The V call is TRBV4-2, the J call TRBJ2-5; 11 bases fit TRBD1. The germline V gene has CDR1 LGHNA and CDR2 YNFKEQ. Trimming at V came to 2 bases and at J to 4 bases, leaving 6 bases not matched to a gene. This CDR3 is 16 amino acids long.

The V gene is TRBV5-1, the J gene TRBJ2-2, with a weak D call TRBD1 (5 bases). CDR1 SGHRS and CDR2 YFSETQ come from the germline V gene. The V and J ends lost 3 bases and 5 bases respectively, with 17 bases between them. The CDR3 is 16 residues long. CDR3 sequence (DNA): TGCGCCAGCAGCTCCTCTTTCCAGGGTGGAACCGGGGAGCTGTTTTTT. Translation gives CASSSSFQGGTGELFF.

On this clone: A much larger clone lies a single base off, so this may be a read error. Other nucleotide sequences from this sample produce the same CDR3. The CDR3 loop is CASSQGLAGENEQFF. The CDR3 nucleotides read TGCGCCAGCAGCCAAGGACTAGCGGGAGAAAATGAGCAGTTCTTC. The J gene is TRBJ2-1, the V gene TRBV4-1, with 12 positions matching TRBD2. The ends lost 1 base at V and 7 bases at J; junction bases unmatched: 2. The CDR3 consists of 15 residues. From germline, CDR1 is MGHRA and CDR2 YSYEKL.

The count of this clone is one. V gene TRBV10-3 combines with J gene TRBJ1-2, with a weak D call TRBD1 (5 bases). Trimming took off 11 bases at V and 1 base at J, with 14 bases between the two ends. Germline V gives CDR1 ENHRY, CDR2 SYGVKD. The CDR3 loop spans 13 amino acids. This CDR3 is CASGKGNNYGYTF. The CDR3 DNA follows: TGTGCCTCTGGGAAGGGGAATAACTATGGCTACACCTTC.

This chain connects TRBV27 to TRBJ2-5, with 7 bases fitting TRBD1. CDR1 is MNHEY, CDR2 SMNVEV, per germline (reference sequence). V gave up 4 bases and J gave up 10 bases; unmatched junction bases: 12. The CDR3 runs to 14 residues. The CDR3 protein is CASSSRQGGFLQYF. The CDR3 region has the DNA TGTGCCAGCAGTTCCCGACAGGGCGGATTCCTCCAGTACTTC.

This clone has only one observation. The chain carries TRBV7-2 and TRBJ2-2; the D gene is possibly TRBD2 (6 bases). Trimming shortened V by 5 bases and J by 4 bases, and 14 bases separated the two germline ends. CDR3 length equals 15 residues. Germline values: CDR1 SGHTA, CDR2 FQGNSA. The CDR3 bases are TGTGCCAGCAGCCTTAGCGGCATAATCACCGGGGAGCTGTTTTTT. Encoded protein: CASSLSGIITGELFF.

J is TRBJ1-6 and V is TRBV11-1, with TRBD1 matching 9 bases. Germline V gene data show CDR1 as SGHAT and CDR2 as FQDESV (reference sequence). The V segment lost 4 bases and the J segment 10 bases; nucleotides outside the gene matches: 8. The CDR3 spans 15 residues. This chain's CDR3 is CASSYRGLGISPLHF. CDR3 bases: TGTGCCAGCAGCTACAGGGGGCTCGGGATATCACCCCTCCACTTT.

In nucleotides, the CDR3 is TGTGCCAGCAGCCCCAGCAGGTCACCCGGGGAGCTGTTTTTT. This encodes CASSPSRSPGELFF. J is TRBJ2-2 and V is TRBV2; D unresolved. The CDR3 consists of 14 residues. V shed 6 bases and J shed 6 bases, with 14 bases lying between them. Germline loops: CDR1 SNHLY, CDR2 FYNNEI.

The chain recombines TRBV30 with TRBJ2-7, with no clear D. This CDR3 spans 14 amino acids. Trimming stripped 3 bases from V and 2 bases from J, with 14 bases between. Germline values: CDR1 GTSNPN, CDR2 SVGIG (reference sequence). CDR3 bases: TGTGCCTGGAGATCCCCAGGCCCCCCCTACGAGCAGTACTTC. This encodes CAWRSPGPPYEQYF. Based on the CDR3 plus reference TRBV30 and TRBJ2-7, the full variable domain is SQTIHQWPATLVQPVGSPLSLECTVEGTSNPNLYWYRQAAGRGLQLLFYSVGIGQISSEVPQNLSASRPQDRQFILSSKKLLLSDSGFYLCAWRSPGPPYEQYFGPGTRLTVT.

V usage is TRBV9 and J usage is TRBJ1-3; tentatively, D is TRBD1 (5 bases). Trimming shortened V by 4 bases and J by 0 bases, and 11 bases separated the two germline ends. Germline loops: CDR1 SGDLS, CDR2 YYNGEE. This CDR3 region has 15 residues. The CDR3 DNA reads TGTGCCAGCAGCCCCGCGGGGCGCTCTGGAAACACCATATATTTT. Its translation: CASSPAGRSGNTIYF.

This chain uses TRBV5-1 with TRBJ2-7, with a tentative D call TRBD2 (6 bases). V lost 2 bases and J lost 2, with 11 bases in between. The CDR3 extends over 14 amino acids. Germline V gene sequence: CDR1 SGHRS, CDR2 YFSETQ. CDR3 loop: CASSLGERAYEQYF. The DNA of the CDR3 is TGCGCCAGCAGCTTAGGGGAGCGGGCCTACGAGCAGTACTTC.

J is TRBJ2-7 and V is TRBV5-1; 8 bases align to TRBD2. This CDR3 contains 14 residues. With 4 bases clipped from V and 1 base from J, the junction kept 4 bases outside the gene matches. In germline, CDR1 is SGHRS, CDR2 YFSETQ. The CDR3 coding sequence is TGCGCCAGCAGCCCCGGGAGGGCGTCCTACGAGCAGTACTTC. It translates to CASSPGRASYEQYF.

The chain couples TRBV7-9 to TRBJ2-3; TRBD2 might be the D (6 bases). The germline V gene has CDR1 SEHNR and CDR2 FQNEAQ (reference sequence). Trimming left V 3 bases short and J 6 bases short, with 16 bases between. The CDR3 spans 15 residues. The CDR3 nucleotides are TGTGCCAGCAGCTTTGGGATGGAGGGAATGGATACGCAGTATTTT. Its protein product is CASSFGMEGMDTQYF.

The chain recombines TRBV19 with TRBJ2-1, with TRBD2 matching 7 bases. Germline V gives CDR1 LNHDA, CDR2 SQIVND (reference sequence). This CDR3 region has 13 residues. The V and J ends lost 10 bases and 8 bases, in that order; junction bases with no gene match: 11. The CDR3 protein is CATREGLVDEQFF. CDR3 DNA: TGTGCCACCAGGGAGGGACTGGTAGATGAGCAGTTCTTC.

The chain has TRBV7-2 and TRBJ2-3, with 15 bases that match TRBD2. The germline CDR1 and CDR2 sequences are SGHTA and FQGNSA. The trim removed 5 bases at V and 4 bases at J, leaving 7 bases unmatched. This CDR3 spans 17 amino acids. The CDR3 DNA is TGTGCCAGCAGCCCAGGGACTAGCGGGGGGCGCGCAGATACGCAGTATTTT. Translated, it gives CASSPGTSGGRADTQYF.

This clone has more than one count but fewer than ten. The V and J genes are TRBV10-3 and TRBJ2-2, with TRBD2 identical over 12 bases. The ends lost 0 bases at V and 3 bases at J; junction bases unmatched: 8. CDR1 and CDR2 from the germline V gene are ENHRY and SYGVKD. The CDR3 loop spans 19 amino acids. The CDR3 nucleotides read TGTGCCATCAGTGAGTCGGCTAGCGGGGGGGCCTTATACACCGGGGAGCTGTTTTTT. Its translation is CAISESASGGALYTGELFF.